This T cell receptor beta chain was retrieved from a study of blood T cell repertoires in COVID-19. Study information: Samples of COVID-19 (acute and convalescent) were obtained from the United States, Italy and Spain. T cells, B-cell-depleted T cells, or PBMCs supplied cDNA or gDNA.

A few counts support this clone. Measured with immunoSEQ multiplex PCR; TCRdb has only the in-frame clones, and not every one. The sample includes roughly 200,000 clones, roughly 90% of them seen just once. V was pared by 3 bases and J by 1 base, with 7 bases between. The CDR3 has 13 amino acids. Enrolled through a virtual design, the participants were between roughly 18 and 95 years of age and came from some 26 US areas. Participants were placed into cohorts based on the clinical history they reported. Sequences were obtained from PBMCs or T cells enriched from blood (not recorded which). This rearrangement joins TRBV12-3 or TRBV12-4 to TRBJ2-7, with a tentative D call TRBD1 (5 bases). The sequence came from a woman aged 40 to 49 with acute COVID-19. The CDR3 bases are TGTGCCAGCAGTTTTAGGGGTTCCTACGAGCAGTACGTC. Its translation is CASSFRGSYEQYV.